This T cell receptor beta chain was documented in a study of cytotoxic CD8 clonotypes in ibrutinib-treated CLL. CDR3 length: 18 amino acids. Germline values: CDR1 SEHNR, CDR2 FQNEAQ (reference sequence). Unmatched junction bases numbered 8, after V lost 2 bases and J lost 1 base. TCRdb's table, derived via immunoSEQ multiplex PCR, lists solely in-frame clones and lacks some. Of approximately 97,000 clones in the sample, approximately 77% are singletons; the top ten hold about 26%. This clone was counted between two and nine times. The sequences come from PBMCs, collected after 24 months of ibrutinib treatment. The gene calls are TRBV7-9 and TRBJ1-2; 12 bases are a match to TRBD1. The TCR was taken from a human donor with chronic lymphocytic leukemia. The CDR3: CASSLPSGTGGRNYGYTF. The CDR3, as DNA: TGTGCCAGCAGCTTACCCTCGGGGACAGGGGGCCGTAACTATGGCTACACCTTC. The full variable domain, its missing parts supplied by reference TRBV7-9 and TRBJ1-2, is DTGVSQNPRHKITKRGQNVTFRCDPISEHNRLYWYRQTLGQGPEFLTYFQNEAQLEKSRLLSDRFSAERPKGSFSTLEIQRTEQGDSAMYLCASSLPSGTGGRNYGYTFGSGTRLTVV.